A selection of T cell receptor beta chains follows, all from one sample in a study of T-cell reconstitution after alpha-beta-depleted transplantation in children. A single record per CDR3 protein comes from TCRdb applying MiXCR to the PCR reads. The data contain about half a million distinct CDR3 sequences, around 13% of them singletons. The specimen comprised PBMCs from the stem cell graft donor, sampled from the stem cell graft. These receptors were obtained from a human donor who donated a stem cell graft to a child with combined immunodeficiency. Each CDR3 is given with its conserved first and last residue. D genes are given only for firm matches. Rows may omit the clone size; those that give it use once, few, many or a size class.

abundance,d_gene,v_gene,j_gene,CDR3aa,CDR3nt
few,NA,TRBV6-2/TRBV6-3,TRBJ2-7,CASSPPGRLLSYEQYF,TGTGCCAGCAGTCCACCAGGGCGACTACTCTCCTACGAGCAGTACTTC
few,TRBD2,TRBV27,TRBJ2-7,CASSLTGGPGYEQYF,TGTGCCAGCAGTCTGACGGGAGGGCCCGGGTACGAGCAGTACTTC
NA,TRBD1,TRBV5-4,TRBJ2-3,CASSGDRDLDTQYF,TGTGCCAGCAGCGGGGACAGGGACCTAGATACGCAGTATTTT
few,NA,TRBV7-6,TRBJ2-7,CASSESGGLYEQYF,TGTGCCAGCAGCGAGAGCGGAGGACTCTACGAGCAGTACTTC
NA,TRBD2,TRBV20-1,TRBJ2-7,CSALPGLADEQYF,TGCAGTGCCCTCCCGGGACTAGCGGACGAGCAGTACTTC
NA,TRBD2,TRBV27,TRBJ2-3,CASSFGTSGGDTQYF,TGTGCCAGCAGTTTCGGGACTAGCGGGGGGGATACGCAGTATTTT
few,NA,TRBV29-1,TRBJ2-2,CSVLTRTVELFF,TGCAGCGTCCTTACAAGGACGGTGGAGCTGTTTTTT
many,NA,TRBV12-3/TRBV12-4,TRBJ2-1,CASSGDSSYNEQFF,TGTGCCAGCAGTGGGGACTCCTCCTACAATGAGCAGTTCTTC
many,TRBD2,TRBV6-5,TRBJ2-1,CASSYIGGVQFF,TGTGCCAGCAGTTACATTGGGGGGGTTCAGTTCTTC
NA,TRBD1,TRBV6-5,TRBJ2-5,CASSYSFEGQIIQETQYF,TGTGCCAGCAGTTATTCATTCGAGGGACAGATCATACAAGAGACCCAGTACTTC
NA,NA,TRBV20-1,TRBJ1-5,CSVTGPGQPQHF,TGCAGTGTCACCGGCCCCGGACAGCCCCAGCATTTT
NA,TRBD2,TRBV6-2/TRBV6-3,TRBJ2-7,CASSLRLAGLYEQYF,TGTGCCAGCAGTCTACGACTAGCGGGACTCTACGAGCAGTACTTC
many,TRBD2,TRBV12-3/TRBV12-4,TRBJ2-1,CASSSPGTSVYNEQFF,TGTGCCAGCAGTTCACCCGGGACTAGCGTTTACAATGAGCAGTTCTTC
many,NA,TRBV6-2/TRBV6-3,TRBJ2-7,CASKPGIATYEQYF,TGTGCCAGCAAGCCAGGGATCGCGACCTACGAGCAGTACTTC
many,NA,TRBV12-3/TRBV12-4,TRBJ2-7,CASSWSYEQYF,TGTGCCAGCAGTTGGTCCTACGAGCAGTACTTC
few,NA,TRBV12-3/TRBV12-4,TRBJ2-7,CASSHSSSHEQYF,TGTGCCAGCAGCCACTCTTCTAGCCACGAGCAGTACTTC
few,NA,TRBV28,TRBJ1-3,CASRPGRRIGTTNTIYF,TGTGCCAGCAGACCGGGACGGAGGATCGGAACTACCAACACCATATATTTT
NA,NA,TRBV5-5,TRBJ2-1,CASSWTDRNEQFF,TGTGCCAGCAGTTGGACGGACCGCAATGAGCAGTTCTTC
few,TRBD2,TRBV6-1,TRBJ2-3,CASRIIHRSGGLQDTQYF,TGTGCCAGCAGGATAATACACCGCAGCGGGGGGCTGCAAGATACGCAGTATTTT
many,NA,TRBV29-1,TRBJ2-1,CSVEGASGRSEQFF,TGCAGTGTCGAGGGGGCTAGCGGGCGTAGTGAGCAGTTCTTC
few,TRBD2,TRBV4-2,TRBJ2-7,CASSQDQGSGGTYEQYF,TGTGCCAGCAGCCAAGATCAGGGTAGCGGGGGTACTTACGAGCAGTACTTC
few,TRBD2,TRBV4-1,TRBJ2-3,CASGLLTGGPADTQYF,TGCGCCAGCGGCCTCTTGACGGGGGGGCCAGCAGATACGCAGTATTTT
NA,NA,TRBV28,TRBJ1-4,CASSPQGFANEKLFF,TGTGCCAGCAGTCCACAGGGTTTTGCTAATGAAAAACTGTTTTTT
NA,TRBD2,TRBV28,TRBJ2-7,CASSLSRGGIYEQYF,TGTGCCAGCAGTTTAAGCCGGGGGGGCATCTACGAGCAGTACTTC
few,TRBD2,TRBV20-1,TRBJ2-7,CSARASGIYEQYF,TGCAGTGCTAGAGCCAGCGGGATTTACGAGCAGTACTTC
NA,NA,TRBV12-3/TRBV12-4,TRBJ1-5,CASSFEPVYSNQPQHF,TGTGCCAGCAGTTTCGAACCGGTTTATAGCAATCAGCCCCAGCATTTT
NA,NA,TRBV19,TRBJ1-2,CASSIRDSSLGGYTF,TGTGCCAGTAGTATTCGCGACAGCAGTTTGGGGGGCTACACCTTC
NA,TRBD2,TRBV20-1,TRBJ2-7,CSARGPLAGGWYEQYF,TGCAGTGCTAGAGGGCCTCTAGCGGGGGGTTGGTACGAGCAGTACTTC
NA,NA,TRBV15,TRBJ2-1,CATSGPERGYNEQFF,TGTGCCACCAGCGGCCCTGAGAGGGGTTACAATGAGCAGTTCTTC
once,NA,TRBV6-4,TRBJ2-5,CASGDKGYQETQYF,TGTGCCAGCGGGGACAAGGGATACCAAGAGACCCAGTACTTC
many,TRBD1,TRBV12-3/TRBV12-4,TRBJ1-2,CASSLYRGILGYTF,TGTGCCAGCAGTTTATACAGGGGTATACTTGGCTACACCTTC
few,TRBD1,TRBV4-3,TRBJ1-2,CASSQGTGGDSGYTF,TGCGCCAGCAGCCAGGGGACAGGGGGCGATTCAGGCTACACCTTC
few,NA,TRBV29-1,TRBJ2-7,CSVKEGTYEQYF,TGCAGCGTTAAGGAGGGAACCTACGAGCAGTACTTC
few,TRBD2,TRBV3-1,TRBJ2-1,CASRLAGAGNEQFF,TGTGCCAGCCGACTAGCGGGAGCAGGAAATGAGCAGTTCTTC
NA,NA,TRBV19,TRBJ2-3,CASSIPTDTQYF,TGTGCCAGTAGTATACCCACAGATACGCAGTATTTT
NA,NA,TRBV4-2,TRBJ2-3,CASSHEKVNTDTQYF,TGTGCCAGCAGCCATGAGAAAGTGAACACAGATACGCAGTATTTT
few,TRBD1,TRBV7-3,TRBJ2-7,CASSTPGQGAYEQYF,TGTGCCAGCAGCACGCCGGGACAGGGGGCTTACGAGCAGTACTTC
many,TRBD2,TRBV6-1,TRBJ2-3,CASSKGLAAGTDTQYF,TGTGCCAGCAGTAAAGGACTAGCGGCAGGCACAGATACGCAGTATTTT
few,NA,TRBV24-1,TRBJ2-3,CATSDPPAGSTQYF,TGTGCCACCAGTGACCCACCGGCAGGATCTACGCAGTATTTT
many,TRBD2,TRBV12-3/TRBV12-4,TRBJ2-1,CASSSPSGNYNEQFF,TGTGCCAGCAGTTCCCCTAGCGGGAACTACAATGAGCAGTTCTTC
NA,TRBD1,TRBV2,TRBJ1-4,CASSNRGTVNEKLFF,TGTGCCAGCAGTAACCGCGGGACAGTTAATGAAAAACTGTTTTTT
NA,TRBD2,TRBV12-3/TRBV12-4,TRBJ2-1,CASSPGTSGVNEQFF,TGTGCCAGCAGTCCAGGGACTAGCGGGGTTAATGAGCAGTTCTTC